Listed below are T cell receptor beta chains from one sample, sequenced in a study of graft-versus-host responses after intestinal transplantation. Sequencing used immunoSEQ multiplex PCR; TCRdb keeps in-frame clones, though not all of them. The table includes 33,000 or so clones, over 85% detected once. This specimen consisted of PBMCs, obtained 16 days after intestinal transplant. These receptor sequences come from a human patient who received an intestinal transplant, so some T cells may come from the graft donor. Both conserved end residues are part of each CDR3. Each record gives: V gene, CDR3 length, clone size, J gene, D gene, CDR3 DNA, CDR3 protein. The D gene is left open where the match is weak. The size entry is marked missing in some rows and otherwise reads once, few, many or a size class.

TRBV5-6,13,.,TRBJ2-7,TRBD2,TGTGCCAGCAGCGACGGGGGGACCGACGAGCAGTACTTC,CASSDGGTDEQYF
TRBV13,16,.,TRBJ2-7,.,TGTGCCAGCAGCTTAGAAGTGCCAGCCAGCTCCTACGAGCAGTACTTC,CASSLEVPASSYEQYF
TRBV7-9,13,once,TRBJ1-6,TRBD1,TGTGCCAGCAGCGACAGGGAGAATTCACCCCTCCACTTT,CASSDRENSPLHF
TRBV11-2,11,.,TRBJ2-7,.,TGTGCCAGCAGCTTAGAAGGGGAGCAGTACTTC,CASSLEGEQYF
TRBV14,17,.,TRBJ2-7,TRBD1,TGTGCCAGCAGCCGTCGTAATAGGGACAGGGGAATCCACGAGCAGTACTTC,CASSRRNRDRGIHEQYF
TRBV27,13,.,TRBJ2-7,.,TGTGCCAGCAGCTGGGAAAGCTCCTACGAGCAGTACTTC,CASSWESSYEQYF
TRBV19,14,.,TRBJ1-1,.,TGTGCCAGTAGTAGGCCCGTGAGGGGCACTGAAGCTTTCTTT,CASSRPVRGTEAFF
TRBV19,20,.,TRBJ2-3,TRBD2,TGTGCCAGTAGTATAGCCCCTTCCGGGACTAGCGGGAGGATCACAGATACGCAGTATTTT,CASSIAPSGTSGRITDTQYF
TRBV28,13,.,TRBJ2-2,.,TGTGCCAGCAGTTTAGTTGGCACCGGGGAGCTGTTTTTT,CASSLVGTGELFF
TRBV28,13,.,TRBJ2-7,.,TGTGCCAGCAGCCCCGGACCTTCCTACGAGCAGTACTTC,CASSPGPSYEQYF
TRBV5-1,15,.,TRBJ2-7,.,TGCGCCAGCAGCTTGGAGCTGGTGCCAGGGGACGAGCAGTACTTC,CASSLELVPGDEQYF
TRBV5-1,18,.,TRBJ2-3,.,TGCGCCAGCAGCTCCCAGAGGGGGACACTGTCTAGCACAGATACGCAGTATTTT,CASSSQRGTLSSTDTQYF
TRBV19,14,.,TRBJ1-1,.,TGTGCCAGTAGTATAGCAAGGATGAACACTGAAGCTTTCTTT,CASSIARMNTEAFF
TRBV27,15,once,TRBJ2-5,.,TGTGCCAGCAGTTTACGGACAAGGGGGCAAGAGACCCAGTACTTC,CASSLRTRGQETQYF
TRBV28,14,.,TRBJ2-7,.,TGTGCCACCCGAGGGGGGGTTATCCCCTACGAGCAGTACTTC,CATRGGVIPYEQYF
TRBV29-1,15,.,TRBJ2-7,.,TGCAGCGTAGACGGGGTAGACGGGAATACCTACGAGCAGTACTTC,CSVDGVDGNTYEQYF
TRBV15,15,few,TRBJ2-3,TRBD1,TGTGCCACCAGCAGTGCGACAGGGGGACCAGATACGCAGTATTTT,CATSSATGGPDTQYF
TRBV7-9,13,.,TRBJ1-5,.,TGTGCCAGCAGCTCCCAATTCAATCAGCCCCAGCATTTT,CASSSQFNQPQHF
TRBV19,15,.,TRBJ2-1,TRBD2,TGTGCCAGTAGTATCACTAGCGGGGGGTCGAATGAGCAGTTCTTC,CASSITSGGSNEQFF
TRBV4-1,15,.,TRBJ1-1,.,TGCGCCAGCAGCCCCCTATCTTGGGTGAACACTGAAGCTTTCTTT,CASSPLSWVNTEAFF
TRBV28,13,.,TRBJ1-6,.,TGTGCCAGCAGTTTAGACGCTCGGGACCCCCTCCACTTT,CASSLDARDPLHF
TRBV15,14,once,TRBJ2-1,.,TGTGCCACCAGCAGAGTACGGGGGGCAGCTGAGCAGTTCTTC,CATSRVRGAAEQFF
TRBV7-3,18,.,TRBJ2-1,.,TGTGCCAGCAGCTTAAATCCCCCAGGGGAGCCCACCTACAATGAGCAGTTCTTC,CASSLNPPGEPTYNEQFF
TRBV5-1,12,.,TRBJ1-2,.,TGCGCCAGCAGCTTGGACGGGTATGGCTACACCTTC,CASSLDGYGYTF
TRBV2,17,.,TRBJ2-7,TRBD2,TGTGCCAGCAGTGAATGGATCCGACTAGCGGGATCGGACGAGCAGTACTTC,CASSEWIRLAGSDEQYF
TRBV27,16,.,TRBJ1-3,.,TGTGCCAGCAGTTTATCTCAGGGGATAGCTGGAAACACCATATATTTT,CASSLSQGIAGNTIYF
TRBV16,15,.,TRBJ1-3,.,TGTGCCAGCAGCCAAGGTTTGGGGGAAGGAGACACCATATATTTT,CASSQGLGEGDTIYF
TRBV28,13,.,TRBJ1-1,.,TGTGCCAGCGCTTTTCCAAAAGGCACTGAAGCTTTCTTT,CASAFPKGTEAFF
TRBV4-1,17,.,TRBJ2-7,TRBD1,TGCGCCAGCAGCCGCCCGCCCTCAGGGACAGGGCGAGGCGAGCAGTACTTC,CASSRPPSGTGRGEQYF
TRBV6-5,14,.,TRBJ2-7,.,TGTGCCAGCAGTACGGCGACGGGCTCCTACGAGCAGTACTTC,CASSTATGSYEQYF
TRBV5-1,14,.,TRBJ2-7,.,TGCGCCAGCAGCCTGGGGGACTCGCTGGGAGAGCAGTACTTC,CASSLGDSLGEQYF
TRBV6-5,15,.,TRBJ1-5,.,TGTGCCAGCATTGGTGCGGTTAGAGACAATCAGCCCCAGCATTTT,CASIGAVRDNQPQHF
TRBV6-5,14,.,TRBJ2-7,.,TGTGCCAGCAGGTTGACGGGAGCTACCTACGAGCAGTACTTC,CASRLTGATYEQYF
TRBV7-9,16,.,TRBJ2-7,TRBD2,TGTGCCAGCAGCCTCACTCCTAGCGGGAGTTTCTACGAGCAGTACTTC,CASSLTPSGSFYEQYF
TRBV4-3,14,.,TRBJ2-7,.,TGCGCCAGCAGCCAAGGGATTTTGGGGTACGAGCAGTACTTC,CASSQGILGYEQYF
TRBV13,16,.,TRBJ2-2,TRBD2,TGTGCCAGCAGCCACATGACTAGCGGGAGCACCGGGGAGCTGTTTTTT,CASSHMTSGSTGELFF
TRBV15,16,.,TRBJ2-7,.,TGTGCCACCAGCAGAGATCTCGGCACAGGGCTTATCGAGCAGTACTTC,CATSRDLGTGLIEQYF
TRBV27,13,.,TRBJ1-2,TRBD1,TGTGCCAGTCATCCCCTCGGGACAGCCGGCTACACCTTC,CASHPLGTAGYTF
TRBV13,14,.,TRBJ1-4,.,TGTGCCAGCAGCTTAGGAATGGATAATGAAAAACTGTTTTTT,CASSLGMDNEKLFF
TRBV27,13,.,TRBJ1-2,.,TGTGCCAGCAGTTTAGGTTCGGGGGTCGGCTACACCTTC,CASSLGSGVGYTF
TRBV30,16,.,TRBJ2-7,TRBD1,TGTGCCTGGAGTGAGAAGGCCGGGACAGGGTGGTTCGAGCAGTACTTC,CAWSEKAGTGWFEQYF
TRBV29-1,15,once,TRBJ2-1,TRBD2,TGCAGCGTTGAGGCACTAGCGGGAGGTTACAATGAGCAGTTCTTC,CSVEALAGGYNEQFF
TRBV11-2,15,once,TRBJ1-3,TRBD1,TGTGCCAGCAGCCCGCAGGGGGTCTCTGGAAACACCATATATTTT,CASSPQGVSGNTIYF
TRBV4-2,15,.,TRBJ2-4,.,TGTGCCAGCAGCCAAGCTCTGAGGGAAGTGGACATTCAGTACTTC,CASSQALREVDIQYF
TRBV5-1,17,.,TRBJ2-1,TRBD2,TGCGCCAGCAGCCCGGGACTAGCGGGAGGCCCAGCCAATGAGCAGTTCTTC,CASSPGLAGGPANEQFF
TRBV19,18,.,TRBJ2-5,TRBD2,TGTGCCAGTAGTATGAGCGGACTAGCGGGATCTCTGTGGGAGACCCAGTACTTC,CASSMSGLAGSLWETQYF
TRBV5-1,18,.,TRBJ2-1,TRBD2,TGCGCCAGCAGCTTTCTCCGGACTAGCGGACAATCCTACAATGAGCAGTTCTTC,CASSFLRTSGQSYNEQFF
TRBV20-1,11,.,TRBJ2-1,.,TGCAGTGCTCCAGGGGGCGGGAGGGAATTCTTC,CSAPGGGREFF
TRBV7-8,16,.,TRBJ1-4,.,TGTGCCAGCAGCTCCGGACGGCTTACAACTAATGAAAAACTGTTTTTT,CASSSGRLTTNEKLFF
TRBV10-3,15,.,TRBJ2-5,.,TGTGCCATCAGTGATCCGGCGGTTCCTAGGGGGACCCAGTACTTC,CAISDPAVPRGTQYF
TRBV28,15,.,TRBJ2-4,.,TGTGCCAGCAGTGACGATATTCTAGCCAAAAACATTCAGTACTTC,CASSDDILAKNIQYF